This T cell receptor beta chain was observed in a study of long-term antiretroviral therapy in people with HIV. Study outcomes and limitations: Pre-ART expanded clones dominated the repertoire at every time point.

Trimming pared 5 bases from V and 5 bases from J, leaving 20 bases between. Per germline, CDR1 SGHRS and CDR2 YFSETQ. The CDR3 totals 15 residues. For this clone: Antigen: not known.

The libraries were made with immunoSEQ v3.0 at survey level. Produced via immunoSEQ multiplex PCR; TCRdb's table is partial and in-frame only. The repertoire holds tens of thousands of clones, with roughly 95% as singletons. The material sequenced was unsorted PBMCs, taken 3.7 years after starting antiretroviral therapy. The V gene is TRBV5-1, the J gene TRBJ2-7; maybe TRBD1 (6 bases). This receptor was taken from a woman aged 45-65 years with HIV. The chain's CDR3 is CASSLQGLVGDEQYF. In nucleotides, the CDR3 is TGCGCCAGCAGTTTACAGGGATTAGTGGGCGACGAGCAGTACTTC.